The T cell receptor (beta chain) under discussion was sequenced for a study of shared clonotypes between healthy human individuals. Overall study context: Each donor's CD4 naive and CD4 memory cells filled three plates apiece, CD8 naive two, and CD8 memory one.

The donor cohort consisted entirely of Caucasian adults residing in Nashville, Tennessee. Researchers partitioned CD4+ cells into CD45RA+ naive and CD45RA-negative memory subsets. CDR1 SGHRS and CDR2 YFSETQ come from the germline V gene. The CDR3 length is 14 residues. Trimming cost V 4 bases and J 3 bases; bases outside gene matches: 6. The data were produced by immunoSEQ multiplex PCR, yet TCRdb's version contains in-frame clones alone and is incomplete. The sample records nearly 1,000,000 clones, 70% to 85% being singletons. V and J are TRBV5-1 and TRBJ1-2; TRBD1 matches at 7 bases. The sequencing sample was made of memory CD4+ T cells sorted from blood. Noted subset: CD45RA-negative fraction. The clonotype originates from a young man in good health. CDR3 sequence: CASSHDRVDYGYTF. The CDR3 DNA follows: TGCGCCAGCAGCCATGACAGGGTGGACTATGGCTACACCTTC.